A single sample gave rise to the 26 T cell receptor beta chains below, sequenced in a study of T cell repertoires in cytomegalovirus infection. TCRdb re-derived calls from the reads in MiXCR, one entry per CDR3 protein. The profile shows fewer than 700,000 distinct CDR3 sequences, about 24% of them singletons. The specimen sequenced was CD8+ T cells from PBMCs. All receptors derive from a human donor in good health (CMV status not recorded). Some clones in this sample may be carry-over from other donors' samples.

This clonotype occurred many times. The chain joins TRBV24-1 to TRBJ1-5; 7 bases agree with TRBD1. The trim removed 9 bases at V and 0 bases at J, leaving 4 bases unmatched. Germline CDR1 KGHDR, CDR2 SFDVKD. The CDR3 consists of 14 residues. Here the CDR3 DNA reads TGTGCCACCTCGGGACAGAATAGCAATCAGCCCCAGCATTTT. Translated, it gives CATSGQNSNQPQHF.

This clonotype was seen a handful of times. The chain recombines TRBV6-5 with TRBJ2-3; D unresolved. Germline V CDR1 and CDR2: MNHEY, SVGAGI. V lost 2 bases, J lost 4 bases, and 10 bases lay in between. This CDR3 spans 14 amino acids. CDR3 bases: TGTGCCAGCAGTTACGGCGTTTTGGCAGATACGCAGTATTTT. This encodes CASSYGVLADTQYF.

This clonotype was observed many times. V usage is TRBV25-1 and J usage is TRBJ1-1; D not certain. Germline lookup yields CDR1 MGHDK and CDR2 SYGVNS. The CDR3 contains 13 residues. Trimming removed 8 bases from V and 3 bases from J, with 13 bases in between. The CDR3 loop is CASSSRGDTEAFF. As DNA, the CDR3 is TGTGCCAGCTCAAGTCGGGGAGACACTGAAGCTTTCTTT.

There are a few counts of this clonotype. V and J are TRBV20-1 and TRBJ1-2, with D perhaps TRBD1 (5 bases). V was clipped by 2 bases and J by 4 bases, with 11 bases between them. The CDR3 consists of 13 residues. Germline assignment: CDR1 DFQATT and CDR2 SNEGSKA (reference sequence). CDR3 nucleotide sequence: TGCAGTGCTAGACCCGGGACGGCCTATGGCTACACCTTC. This gives the protein CSARPGTAYGYTF.

The CDR3 reads CASSPTSDYNEQFF. CDR3 DNA: TGTGCCAGCAGTCCGACTAGCGACTACAATGAGCAGTTCTTC. The chain recombines TRBV28 with TRBJ2-1; 8 positions agree with TRBD2. This CDR3 spans 14 amino acids. Trimming removed 5 bases from V and 3 bases from J; junction bases left unmatched: 3. Looked up from germline, CDR1 is MDHEN and CDR2 is SYDVKM.

This chain joins TRBV29-1 and TRBJ2-2; D ambiguous. The CDR3 consists of 11 residues. The germline gives CDR1 SQVTM, CDR2 ANQGSEA. V was clipped by 5 bases and J by 6 bases, with 7 bases between them. The CDR3 reads CSVQGSGELFF. Written as DNA, the CDR3 is TGCAGCGTTCAAGGGTCCGGGGAGCTGTTTTTT.

The CDR3 region is CATSRDRGLIYNEQFF. The CDR3 nucleotides are TGTGCCACCAGCAGAGATCGGGGGTTGATCTACAATGAGCAGTTCTTC. The chain has TRBV15 and TRBJ2-1; D perhaps matches TRBD2 (6 bases). Germline values: CDR1 LNHNV, CDR2 YYDKDF (reference sequence). V lost 0 bases and J lost 3, with 12 bases in between. The CDR3 totals 16 residues.

V usage is TRBV5-1 and J usage is TRBJ1-1; TRBD1 matches at 11 bases. The germline V gene encodes CDR1 SGHRS and CDR2 YFSETQ. This CDR3 is 15 amino acids long. V lost 6 bases to trimming and J lost 2 bases; unmatched junction nucleotides: 6. CDR3 DNA: TGCGCCAGCACTTCGGACAGGGGGCGAAACACTGAAGCTTTCTTT. It specifies CASTSDRGRNTEAFF.

About this clonotype itself: The junction and the germline gene differ at one end; a read error may be behind it. This chain links TRBV19 with TRBJ2-7; a possible D gene is TRBD1 (5 bases). The germline V gene has CDR1 LNHDA and CDR2 SQIVND (reference sequence). The CDR3 loop spans 13 amino acids. CDR3 sequence: CASSIVDSDEQHF. CDR3 coding DNA: TGTGCCAGTAGTATAGTTGACAGCGACGAGCAGCACTTC. Drawing the rest from reference TRBV19 and TRBJ2-7, the complete variable domain is DGGITQSPKYLFRKEGQNVTLSCEQNLNHDAMYWYRQDPGQGLRLIYYSQIVNDFQKGDIAEGYSVSREKKESFPLTVTSAQKNPTAFYLCASSIVDSDEQHFGPGTRLTVT.

This clonotype was seen more than once but under ten times. The chain carries TRBV5-1 and TRBJ2-1; 8 nucleotides match TRBD2. The length of the CDR3 is 16 residues. Germline values: CDR1 SGHRS, CDR2 YFSETQ. V shed 0 bases, J shed 4 bases, and the junction held 6 bases outside the gene matches. CDR3 nucleotide sequence: TGCGCCAGCAGCTTGGTTGGCGGGGGGATATACAATGAGCAGTTCTTC. It codes for CASSLVGGGIYNEQFF.

The genes are TRBV6-5 and TRBJ2-4; tentatively, D is TRBD1 or TRBD2 (5 bases each). Germline values: CDR1 MNHEY, CDR2 SVGAGI. With 6 bases removed from V and 8 bases from J, the gap between germline ends came to 26 bases. The length of the CDR3 is 17 residues. CDR3 region: CASSLRSGGPHTDIQYF. As DNA, the CDR3 is TGTGCCAGCAGCCTCCGAAGTGGGGGACCGCATACGGACATTCAGTACTTC.

About this clonotype: Mismatch with germline at one junction end may stem from a read error. The chain carries TRBV6-2 or TRBV6-3 and TRBJ2-2; perhaps TRBD2 as D (5 bases). The CDR3 sequence is 13 residues long. From germline, CDR1 is MNHEY and CDR2 SVGEGT. The CDR3 here is CASSYSHTGERFF. The CDR3 DNA sequence: TGTGCCAGCAGTTACTCGCACACCGGGGAGCGGTTTTTT.

Concerning this clonotype: A much larger clone sits a single nucleotide away, making a read error possible. The chain employs TRBV7-8 and TRBJ2-1; D might be TRBD2 (5 bases). The germline V gene has CDR1 SGHVS and CDR2 FQNEAQ. This CDR3 is built from 14 residues. This CDR3 reads CANSLEPGDNEQFF. The DNA of the CDR3 is TGTGCCAACAGCTTAGAGCCCGGGGACAATGAGCAGTTCTTC.

About this clonotype: One end of the junction does not line up with germline, which may come from a read error. The V and J genes are TRBV28 and TRBJ1-2; D might be TRBD1 (5 bases). CDR3 length: 14 amino acids. Germline V CDR1 and CDR2: MDHEN, SYDVKM. CDR3 loop: CASSSGVAGYGCTF. CDR3 nucleotides: TGTGCCAGCAGTTCGGGGGTGGCGGGCTATGGCTGCACCTTC.

This clonotype turned up a few times. The chain combines TRBV2 with TRBJ1-5, with 10 bases fitting TRBD1. V shed 7 bases, J shed 7 bases, and the junction held 10 bases outside the gene matches. The CDR3 is 15 residues long. Germline V gene data show CDR1 as SNHLY and CDR2 as FYNNEI. The CDR3 is CASTKGQGLGQPQHF. For the CDR3, the DNA is TGTGCCAGCACCAAGGGACAGGGGCTCGGACAGCCCCAGCATTTT.

The genes are TRBV2 and TRBJ2-5; 11 positions agree with TRBD2. Germline assignment: CDR1 SNHLY and CDR2 FYNNEI. Trimming at V came to 7 bases and at J to 2 bases, leaving 6 bases not matched to a gene. This CDR3 has 15 amino acids. CDR3 nucleotides: TGTGCCAGCACGGGGACTAGCGGACAGCAAGAGACCCAGTACTTC. It specifies CASTGTSGQQETQYF.

This clonotype was counted at least ten times. The chain couples TRBV6-5 to TRBJ2-2; no reliable D call. The CDR3 extends over 17 amino acids. V was shortened by 5 bases and J by 4 bases, with 20 bases between the two germline ends. Germline V gene sequence: CDR1 MNHEY, CDR2 SVGAGI. The CDR3 region is CASSPTRTKTITGELFF. In nucleotides, the CDR3 is TGTGCCAGCAGTCCAACCCGAACAAAGACCATCACCGGGGAGCTGTTTTTT.

This chain connects TRBV20-1 to TRBJ2-1, with 12 bases fitting TRBD1. This CDR3 spans 16 amino acids. CDR1 is DFQATT and CDR2 is SNEGSKA in the germline V gene (reference sequence). Trimming at V came to 3 bases and at J to 5 bases, leaving 8 bases not matched to a gene. This CDR3 reads CSARNRDRGPNNEQFF. CDR3 nucleotides: TGCAGTGCTAGGAACCGGGACAGGGGGCCCAACAATGAGCAGTTCTTC.

This chain joins TRBV5-1 and TRBJ1-2, with 7 bases identical to TRBD1. Germline values: CDR1 SGHRS, CDR2 YFSETQ. After removal of 4 bases from V and 7 bases from J, the junction contained 4 bases not matched to a gene. The CDR3 spans 12 residues. The CDR3 sequence is CASSENRGGYTF. The CDR3 DNA reads as TGCGCCAGCAGCGAGAACAGGGGTGGCTACACCTTC.

The chain recombines TRBV6-2 or TRBV6-3 with TRBJ2-7, with TRBD1 as a possible D gene (6 bases). Looked up from germline, CDR1 is MNHEY and CDR2 is SVGEGT. Between the trimmed V and J ends, which lost 0 bases and 2 bases, there was a span of 14 bases. The CDR3 covers 16 residues. CDR3 DNA: TGTGCCAGCAGTTACTCCCGAGAGGGGGTCCCCTACGAGCAGTACGTC. Translation: CASSYSREGVPYEQYV.

At least ten counts were recorded for this clonotype. This chain joins TRBV7-8 and TRBJ2-2; D is possibly TRBD2 (5 bases). Germline values: CDR1 SGHVS, CDR2 FQNEAQ. Trimming took off 6 bases at V and 4 bases at J, with 9 bases between the two ends. The length of the CDR3 is 13 residues. The CDR3 nucleotides read TGTGCCAGCAGTGTTACTAGCACCGGGGAGCTGTTTTTT. Translation gives CASSVTSTGELFF.

This clonotype was counted at least ten times. V and J are TRBV7-6 and TRBJ2-7; TRBD1 is a possible D gene (5 bases). Trimming cost V 1 base and J 2 bases, with 15 bases left between them. The CDR3 is 16 residues long. CDR1 is SGHVS, CDR2 FNYEAQ, per germline. The CDR3 protein is CASSLGTGPIPYEQYF. Written as DNA, the CDR3 is TGTGCCAGCAGCTTAGGTACAGGCCCCATTCCCTACGAGCAGTACTTC.

The V and J genes are TRBV2 and TRBJ2-3; 10 bases match TRBD2. The CDR3 covers 15 residues. The germline gives CDR1 SNHLY, CDR2 FYNNEI. J was trimmed by 0 bases and V by 9 bases; bases with no gene match: 6. CDR3 in amino acids: CARTTTSGSTDTQYF. In DNA, the CDR3 is TGTGCCAGAACAACGACTAGCGGGAGCACAGATACGCAGTATTTT. Combining the CDR3 with reference TRBV2 and TRBJ2-3 gives the whole variable domain EPEVTQTPSHQVTQMGQEVILRCVPISNHLYFYWYRQILGQKVEFLVSFYNNEISEKSEIFDDQFSVERPDGSNFTLKIRSTKLEDSAMYFCARTTTSGSTDTQYFGPGTRLTVL.

This chain joins TRBV4-3 and TRBJ2-1, with D possibly being TRBD2 (5 bases). The length of the CDR3 is 14 residues. The germline V gene encodes CDR1 LGHNA and CDR2 YSLEER. V was cut by 4 bases and J by 13 bases, with 20 bases left in between. The CDR3 DNA reads TGCGCCAGCAGCCTAGACGGGGTTCCAGCGCTCCAGTTCTTC. Translated: CASSLDGVPALQFF.

This clonotype showed up many times. J is TRBJ2-7 and V is TRBV28; 9 nucleotides agree with TRBD1. J gave up 6 bases and V 6 bases, and 15 bases lay outside the gene matches. The CDR3 totals 16 residues. Germline CDR1 reads MDHEN; CDR2 reads SYDVKM. CDR3 nucleotides: TGTGCCAGCAGCCGCCACCGAGGACAGGGGACGTGCGAGCAGTACGTC. Protein sequence: CASSRHRGQGTCEQYV.

This clonotype was counted only a few times. The CDR3: CASSRWGEEEETQYF. The CDR3 region has the DNA TGTGCCAGCAGTAGGTGGGGAGAAGAGGAAGAGACCCAGTACTTC. The rearrangement uses TRBV6-6 and TRBJ2-5; tentative D call: TRBD2 (5 bases). V was shortened by 5 bases and J by 3 bases, with 16 bases between the two germline ends. Germline CDR1 MNHNY, CDR2 SVGAGI (reference sequence). The CDR3 has 15 residues.